The 16 T cell receptor beta chains reported below all come from one sample, sequenced in a study of cytomegalovirus exposure and HLA in healthy donors. The PCR used 60 Vbeta and 13 Jbeta primers. Generated by immunoSEQ multiplex PCR, the TCRdb table keeps only in-frame clones and is missing some. The sample consists of 100,000 or so clones, approximately 72% of them appearing once. The sequenced material came from PBMCs. Receptor source: a man aged 30-40 years in good health and CMV-seropositive.

This CDR3 is CASSPGSGGAWHNEQFF. The CDR3 bases are TGCGCCAGCAGCCCGGGTAGCGGGGGGGCGTGGCACAATGAGCAGTTCTTC. The chain combines TRBV4-1 with TRBJ2-1; 11 positions match TRBD2. V shed 4 bases, J shed 5 bases, and the junction held 10 bases outside the gene matches. The CDR3 runs 17 residues. CDR1 is MGHRA, CDR2 YSYEKL, per germline.

Only a few counts were recorded for this clone. The chain joins TRBV4-3 to TRBJ1-4; tentatively, D is TRBD1 (5 bases). The CDR3 has 16 amino acids. Germline CDR1 and CDR2: LGHNA and YSLEER. V gave up 0 bases and J gave up 7 bases, with 15 bases separating them. The CDR3 spells CASSQDWGTVLEKLFF. In DNA form, the CDR3 reads TGCGCCAGCAGCCAAGATTGGGGGACTGTACTTGAAAAACTGTTTTTT.

The table lists this clone with a few counts. The J gene is TRBJ1-5, the V gene TRBV6-5, with D perhaps matching TRBD1 (5 bases). This CDR3 region has 14 residues. Trimming removed 8 bases at V and 0 bases at J, with 11 bases between. The germline V gene has CDR1 MNHEY and CDR2 SVGAGI. CDR3 region: CASSYRYSNQPQHF. In nucleotides, the CDR3 is TGTGCCAGCTCCTACAGGTATAGCAATCAGCCCCAGCATTTT.

The chain employs TRBV11-2 and TRBJ2-7; D is perhaps TRBD1 (5 bases). The V end was cut by 4 bases, the J end by 0 bases, with 10 bases between. This CDR3 is 14 amino acids long. Germline V gives CDR1 SGHAT, CDR2 FQNNGV. CDR3 residues: CASSSGFSSYEQYF. DNA of the CDR3: TGTGCCAGCAGCTCAGGGTTTAGCTCCTACGAGCAGTACTTC.

This clone occurred a few times. The CDR3 here is CASSGYSAFNEKLFF. CDR3 nucleotides: TGTGCCAGCAGTGGATACTCCGCCTTTAATGAAAAACTGTTTTTT. V usage is TRBV6-1 and J usage is TRBJ1-4; D is undetermined. V dropped 4 bases and J dropped 4 bases, with 13 bases sitting between them. CDR1 MNHNS and CDR2 SASEGT come from the germline V gene. The CDR3 contains 15 residues.

The gene calls are TRBV19 and TRBJ1-1, with 7 bases identical to TRBD1. The V segment lost 5 bases and the J segment 8 bases; nucleotides outside the gene matches: 5. Germline CDR1 reads LNHDA; CDR2 reads SQIVND (reference sequence). This CDR3 has 12 residues. Written as DNA, the CDR3 is TGTGCCAGTAGTGAGGGGGCATCGGAAGCTTTCTTT. Translating gives CASSEGASEAFF.

The J gene is TRBJ2-7, the V gene TRBV18, with D possibly being TRBD2 (6 bases). Germline V gives CDR1 KGHSH, CDR2 LQKENI. This CDR3 is built from 12 residues. Trimming removed 2 bases at V and 7 bases at J, with 9 bases between. CDR3 amino acids: CASSPGRREQYF. The DNA of the CDR3 is TGTGCCAGCTCACCAGGGAGGAGGGAGCAGTACTTC.

This clone was detected once. V is TRBV30 and J is TRBJ1-1; maybe TRBD1 (6 bases). This CDR3 region has 16 residues. Trimming removed 1 base from V and 0 bases from J, with 15 bases in between. Germline V lookup: CDR1 GTSNPN, CDR2 SVGIG (reference sequence). CDR3 in DNA: TGTGCCTGGAGTGCTGCCGGGACACCGATGAACACTGAAGCTTTCTTT. Residues: CAWSAAGTPMNTEAFF.

The chain joins TRBV9 to TRBJ2-7; 8 bases map to TRBD2. The CDR3 consists of 14 residues. The V and J ends lost 4 bases and 5 bases, in that order; junction bases with no gene match: 8. Germline V gives CDR1 SGDLS, CDR2 YYNGEE. CDR3 protein: CASSPPGGANEQYF. The DNA for the CDR3 is TGTGCCAGCAGCCCCCCCGGGGGGGCCAACGAGCAGTACTTC.

The chain joins TRBV19 to TRBJ1-6, with TRBD1 matching 10 bases. This CDR3 is 16 amino acids long. The V and J ends lost 1 base and 10 bases, in that order; junction bases with no gene match: 7. Germline V gene lookup returns CDR1 LNHDA and CDR2 SQIVND (reference sequence). The CDR3 region is CASSIARQGAGSPLHF. CDR3 DNA: TGTGCCAGTAGTATAGCAAGACAGGGGGCCGGGTCACCCCTCCACTTT.

This chain links TRBV2 with TRBJ2-7; D is ambiguous. CDR1 and CDR2 (germline): SNHLY, FYNNEI. The CDR3 has 17 residues. The V gene lost 2 bases and the J gene lost 2 bases, with 19 bases spanning the gap. DNA for the CDR3: TGTGCCAGCAGTGAAATGACCGCCATCAGGCCCCCCTACGAGCAGTACTTC. It encodes CASSEMTAIRPPYEQYF.

The rearrangement links TRBV2 to TRBJ2-5; D not certain. Trimming removed 3 bases from V and 7 bases from J, with 15 bases in between. The germline CDR1 and CDR2 sequences are SNHLY and FYNNEI. The CDR3 is 14 residues long. CDR3 nucleotides: TGTGCCAGCAGTGAGGTGGCATCCCGAGGGACCCAGTACTTC. As protein: CASSEVASRGTQYF.

This chain joins TRBV5-8 and TRBJ1-1; 7 bases fit TRBD1. CDR3 length: 14 residues. The junction had 7 bases not matched to a gene; V was cut back by 5 bases and J by 3 bases. Looked up from germline, CDR1 is SGHTS and CDR2 is YDEGEE. Here the CDR3 reads CASRRDRVHTEAFF. Written as DNA, the CDR3 is TGTGCCAGCAGGAGAGACAGGGTTCACACTGAAGCTTTCTTT.

The CDR3 sequence: CASSDRDSRDTQYF. In nucleotides, the CDR3 is TGTGCCAGCAGCGACAGGGACAGTAGAGATACGCAGTATTTT. The chain couples TRBV11-3 to TRBJ2-3; TRBD1 aligns across 7 bases. This CDR3 has 14 residues. The trim removed 5 bases at V and 5 bases at J, leaving 7 bases unmatched. Germline CDR1 reads SGHNT; CDR2 reads YENEEA.

This sequence joins TRBV7-9 and TRBJ2-7, with D possibly TRBD1 on 6 matching bases. V dropped 5 bases and J dropped 5 bases, with 13 bases sitting between them. The CDR3 runs 13 residues. Germline CDR1 reads SEHNR; CDR2 reads FQNEAQ (reference sequence). CDR3 sequence (DNA): TGTGCCAGCAGCCCAGCGACAGGAAACGAGCAGTACTTC. This translates into CASSPATGNEQYF.

The V call is TRBV7-8, the J call TRBJ1-4; D unresolved. The CDR3 is 16 amino acids. V lost 1 base and J lost 2, with 11 bases in between. Germline CDR1 SGHVS, CDR2 FQNEAQ. The CDR3 protein is CASSLVRGLTNEKLFF. The CDR3, as DNA: TGTGCCAGCAGCTTAGTGCGGGGTCTGACTAATGAAAAACTGTTTTTT. Full variable domain (rest looked up from reference TRBV7-8 and TRBJ1-4): GAGVSQSPRYKVAKRGQDVALRCDPISGHVSLFWYQQALGQGPEFLTYFQNEAQLDKSGLPSDRFFAERPEGSVSTLKIQRTQQEDSAVYLCASSLVRGLTNEKLFFGSGTQLSVL.